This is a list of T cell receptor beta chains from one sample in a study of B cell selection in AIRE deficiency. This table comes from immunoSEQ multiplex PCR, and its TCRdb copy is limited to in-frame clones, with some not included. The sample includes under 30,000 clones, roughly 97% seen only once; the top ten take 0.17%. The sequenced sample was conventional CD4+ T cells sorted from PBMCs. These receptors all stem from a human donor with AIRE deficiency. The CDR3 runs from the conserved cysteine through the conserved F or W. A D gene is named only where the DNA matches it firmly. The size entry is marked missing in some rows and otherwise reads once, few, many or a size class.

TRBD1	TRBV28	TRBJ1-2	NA	CASSLGGQGRRDGYTF	TGTGCCAGCAGTTTAGGGGGACAGGGAAGAAGGGATGGCTACACCTTC
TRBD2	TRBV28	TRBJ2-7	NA	CASSPPGLALDEQYF	TGTGCCAGCAGCCCCCCGGGACTAGCGTTGGACGAGCAGTACTTC
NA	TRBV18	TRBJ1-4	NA	CASSPLFATNEKLFF	TGTGCCAGCTCACCGCTGTTTGCAACTAATGAAAAACTGTTTTTT
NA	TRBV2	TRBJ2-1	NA	CASRAQSPGGVSGGNEQFF	TGTGCCAGCAGGGCGCAATCCCCAGGTGGGGTGAGTGGGGGGAATGAGCAGTTCTTC
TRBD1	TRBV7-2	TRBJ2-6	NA	CASSLVARQGIGANVLTF	TGTGCCAGCAGCTTAGTGGCGCGACAGGGGATCGGGGCCAACGTCCTGACTTTC
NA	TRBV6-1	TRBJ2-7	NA	CASSERLEGQQYF	TGTGCCAGCAGTGAAAGGTTGGAGGGACAGCAGTACTTC
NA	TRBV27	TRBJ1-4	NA	CASSSGRGNEKLFF	TGTGCCAGCAGTTCGGGAAGGGGTAATGAAAAACTGTTTTTT
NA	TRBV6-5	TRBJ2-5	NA	CASGSPATIQETQYF	TGTGCCAGCGGGAGTCCCGCCACGATTCAAGAGACCCAGTACTTC
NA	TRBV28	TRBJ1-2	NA	CASSRDYGYTF	TGTGCCAGCAGTCGGGACTATGGCTACACCTTC
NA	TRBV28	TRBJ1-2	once	CASSLVNYGYTF	TGTGCCAGCAGTCTGGTTAACTATGGCTACACCTTC
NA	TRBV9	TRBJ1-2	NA	CASSVDGDPNYGYTF	TGTGCCAGCAGCGTAGATGGGGACCCGAACTATGGCTACACCTTC
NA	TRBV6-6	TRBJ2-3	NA	CASRSTDTQYF	TGTGCCAGCAGGAGCACAGATACGCAGTATTTT